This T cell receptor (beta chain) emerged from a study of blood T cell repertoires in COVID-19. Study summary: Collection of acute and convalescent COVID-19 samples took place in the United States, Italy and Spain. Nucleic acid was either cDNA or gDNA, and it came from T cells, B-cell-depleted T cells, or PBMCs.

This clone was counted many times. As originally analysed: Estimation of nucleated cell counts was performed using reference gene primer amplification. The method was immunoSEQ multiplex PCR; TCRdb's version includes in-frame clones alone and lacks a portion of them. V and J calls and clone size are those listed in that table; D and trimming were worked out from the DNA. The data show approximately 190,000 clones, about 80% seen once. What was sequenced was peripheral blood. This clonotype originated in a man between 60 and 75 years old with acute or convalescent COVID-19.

CDR3 DNA: TGTGCCAGCACCAACGGGGTACCCACAGATACGCAGTATTTT. As protein: CASTNGVPTDTQYF. This sequence joins TRBV6-5 and TRBJ2-3; D perhaps matches TRBD2 (5 bases). CDR3 length: 14 amino acids. CDR1 is MNHEY and CDR2 is SVGAGI in the germline V gene. Trimming took off 7 bases at V and 2 bases at J, with 13 bases between the two ends.